The 7 T cell receptor beta chains given below trace back to one sample, sequenced in a study of PD-1 blockade in classical Hodgkin lymphoma. Measured with immunoSEQ multiplex PCR; TCRdb has only the in-frame clones, and not every one. This sample has about 34,000 clones, with around 89% found just once. Time point of the sample: newly diagnosed, previously untreated cHL patient sample. Isolation of CD4+ T cells from thawed PBMCs was performed by magnetic negative selection. Sequenced input: CD4+ T cells from blood. Receptors originate from a human donor with classical Hodgkin lymphoma.

J is TRBJ2-1 and V is TRBV4-3; 7 positions agree with TRBD2. Germline V gene sequence: CDR1 LGHNA, CDR2 YSLEER. The CDR3 totals 17 residues. V lost 0 bases and J lost 5; bases outside the gene matches: 10. The CDR3 coding sequence is TGCGCCAGCAGCCAAGATCCGCCAGCGGGAATTGACAATGAGCAGTTCTTC. It encodes CASSQDPPAGIDNEQFF.

Only one count was recorded for this clone. The chain carries TRBV30 and TRBJ1-2; TRBD1 agrees at 7 bases. This CDR3 is 15 amino acids long. Germline V lookup: CDR1 GTSNPN, CDR2 SVGIG (reference sequence). V was pared by 0 bases and J by 2 bases, with 6 bases of the junction left unmatched. CDR3 residues: CAWSVPRTGNYGYTF. DNA of the CDR3: TGTGCCTGGAGTGTACCTCGGACAGGAAACTATGGCTACACCTTC.

This rearrangement joins TRBV5-6 to TRBJ1-1; tentatively, D is TRBD1 (5 bases). V gave up 6 bases and J gave up 6 bases, with 18 bases separating them. The CDR3 contains 14 residues. Germline-derived CDR1 and CDR2 are SGHDT and YYEEEE. CDR3 loop: CASISNQRGSEAFF. The CDR3 region has the DNA TGTGCCAGCATCTCAAACCAAAGGGGCTCTGAAGCTTTCTTT.

This chain links TRBV2 with TRBJ1-2; D might be TRBD1 (5 bases). Trimming took 6 bases from V and 1 from J, leaving 21 bases between them. CDR3 size: 17 residues. Per germline, CDR1 SNHLY and CDR2 FYNNEI. The DNA of the CDR3 is TGTGCCAGCAGCGAACTAAAGGGGTGGGGAGATAACTATGGCTACACCTTC. It encodes CASSELKGWGDNYGYTF.

This clone was seen once. The chain employs TRBV7-9 and TRBJ1-4; maybe TRBD1 (5 bases). Per germline, CDR1 SEHNR and CDR2 FQNEAQ (reference sequence). The CDR3 runs to 15 residues. V was cut by 5 bases and J by 4 bases, with 14 bases left in between. The CDR3 sequence is CASSPLAGSNEKLFF. CDR3 DNA sequence: TGTGCCAGCAGCCCCCTGGCAGGGAGTAATGAAAAACTGTTTTTT.

This clone was observed once. The rearrangement joins TRBV5-1 to TRBJ1-1; D is ambiguous. Per the germline V gene, CDR1 is SGHRS and CDR2 is YFSETQ. The germline V and J ends were trimmed by 4 bases and 6 bases, with 16 bases remaining between them. The CDR3 runs 14 residues. CDR3 nucleotide sequence: TGCGCCAGCAGCCGTGGCTTAGAACGCGCTGAAGCTTTCTTT. It codes for CASSRGLERAEAFF.

V is TRBV19 and J is TRBJ1-2; tentatively, D is TRBD1 (6 bases). Trimming pared 7 bases from V and 1 base from J, leaving 13 bases between. In germline, CDR1 is LNHDA, CDR2 SQIVND (reference sequence). The CDR3 is 14 residues long. The CDR3 nucleotides are TGTGCCAGTAACCCGGACAGAGTTAACTATGGCTACACCTTC. This translates into CASNPDRVNYGYTF. The full variable domain, rest sourced from reference TRBV19 and TRBJ1-2, is DGGITQSPKYLFRKEGQNVTLSCEQNLNHDAMYWYRQDPGQGLRLIYYSQIVNDFQKGDIAEGYSVSREKKESFPLTVTSAQKNPTAFYLCASNPDRVNYGYTFGSGTRLTVV.